This T cell receptor (beta chain) was recorded in a study of OX40 agonist ivuxolimab in advanced cancers. In the study overall: Hepatocellular carcinoma, melanoma, renal cell or head and neck cancer affected the dose-escalation patients. Three patients, one with hepatocellular carcinoma and two with cutaneous melanoma, responded partially.

As concerns this clone: The antigen is unknown.

The table came from immunoSEQ multiplex PCR; TCRdb's copy has only in-frame clones and leaves some out. Of 70,000 or so clones in the sample, about 82% were seen once. Per the germline V gene, CDR1 is SGHTS and CDR2 is YDEGEE. The CDR3 length is 12 residues. With V trimmed by 4 bases and J by 11 bases, 3 bases remained unmatched. Notes on the study in general: Doses of 0.1 to 3.0 mg/kg were accompanied by clonal expansion of CD4+ and CD8+ blood T cells by week 6. Antigen specificity was not determined for the expanded peripheral T cells.

Sequenced here: CD4+ or CD8+ T cells sorted from blood, sampled in a trial of the OX40 agonist ivuxolimab. The gene calls are TRBV5-8 and TRBJ2-3; 11 nucleotides match TRBD1. The origin of this receptor is an adult with an advanced solid tumor such as melanoma, head and neck, liver or kidney cancer. The DNA of the CDR3 is TGTGCCAGCAGCGCCGGGACAGGGGGGCAGTATTTT. Its protein product is CASSAGTGGQYF.